Listed below are T cell receptor beta chains from one sample, sequenced in a study of blood T cell repertoires in COVID-19. Assay: immunoSEQ multiplex PCR; the TCRdb copy retains only in-frame clones and omits some. The sample has around 55,000 clones, about 90% seen once. Sequencing was done on a sample of peripheral blood. Receptors were obtained from a man aged 55 to 70 with active COVID-19. The CDR3 runs from the conserved cysteine through the conserved F or W. The order of the fields is D gene, J gene, clone size, V gene, CDR3 protein, CDR3 DNA. A D gene is named only where the DNA matches it firmly. Size is omitted from some rows. Given values are once, few, many or a class for expanded clones.

-,TRBJ2-7,-,TRBV3-1/TRBV3-2,CASSQRTAVTYEQYF,TGTGCCAGCAGCCAACGGACAGCCGTCACCTACGAGCAGTACTTC
-,TRBJ2-3,-,TRBV27,CASSYPSPEGTDTQYF,TGTGCCAGCAGTTACCCTAGCCCCGAAGGTACAGATACGCAGTATTTT
TRBD1,TRBJ2-7,-,TRBV18,CASSPGTGAYEQYF,TGTGCCAGCTCACCCGGGACAGGGGCCTACGAGCAGTACTTC
TRBD1,TRBJ2-5,-,TRBV6-1,CASSEIGGTQYF,TGTGCCAGCAGTGAAATAGGGGGCACCCAGTACTTC
-,TRBJ1-1,-,TRBV7-6,CASSLLEGTGTEAFF,TGTGCCAGCAGCTTACTCGAGGGCACCGGCACTGAAGCTTTCTTT
TRBD2,TRBJ2-2,-,TRBV30,CAWRKLAFTGELFF,TGTGCCTGGAGGAAACTAGCGTTCACCGGGGAGCTGTTTTTT
TRBD1,TRBJ2-7,-,TRBV14,CASSQENRGYEQYF,TGTGCCAGCAGCCAAGAGAACAGGGGGTACGAGCAGTACTTC
TRBD2,TRBJ2-2,-,TRBV19,CASSMAGATGELFF,TGTGCCAGTAGTATGGCGGGAGCGACCGGGGAGCTGTTTTTT
-,TRBJ2-1,-,TRBV4-1,CASSQLPLTGQFF,TGCGCCAGCAGCCAATTACCCCTCACTGGGCAGTTCTTC
-,TRBJ2-5,-,TRBV6-5,CASPSPDQETQYF,TGTGCCTCCCCTTCCCCGGACCAAGAGACCCAGTACTTC
-,TRBJ1-3,once,TRBV11-2,CASSLVAATSGNTIYF,TGTGCCAGCAGCTTAGTAGCAGCTACCTCTGGAAACACCATATATTTT
-,TRBJ2-3,-,TRBV29-1,CSGRPGAGTQYF,TGCAGCGGTCGACCAGGGGCAGGTACGCAGTATTTT
TRBD1,TRBJ2-5,-,TRBV24-1,CATWTGRETQYF,TGTGCCACCTGGACAGGGAGAGAGACCCAGTACTTC
-,TRBJ1-3,-,TRBV12-5,CASGFPGRNTIYF,TGTGCTAGTGGTTTCCCGGGGAGAAACACCATATATTTT
-,TRBJ1-2,-,TRBV27,CASSLQGYGYTF,TGTGCCAGCAGTTTACAGGGTTATGGCTACACCTTC
-,TRBJ1-3,-,TRBV18,CASSRDSGNTIYF,TGTGCCAGCTCCCGGGACTCTGGAAACACCATATATTTT
TRBD2,TRBJ2-2,once,TRBV6-4,CASSDNPLAGGLNTGELFF,TGTGCCAGCAGTGACAACCCACTAGCGGGAGGACTAAACACCGGGGAGCTGTTTTTT
-,TRBJ2-2,-,TRBV7-5,CARSLVVAGGPANTGELFF,TGTGCCAGAAGCTTAGTAGTAGCGGGAGGCCCTGCGAACACCGGGGAGCTGTTTTTT
TRBD1,TRBJ2-1,-,TRBV10-1,CASSDRQGARNEQFF,TGCGCCAGCAGTGATCGACAGGGGGCGCGGAATGAGCAGTTCTTC
-,TRBJ2-5,-,TRBV6-5,CASTTRETQYF,TGTGCCAGCACCACCAGAGAGACCCAGTACTTC
TRBD2,TRBJ2-7,-,TRBV13,CASSATLAGVYEQYF,TGTGCCAGCAGCGCTACTCTAGCGGGAGTCTACGAGCAGTACTTC
-,TRBJ1-2,once,TRBV4-1,CASSQNTGSYGYTF,TGCGCCAGCAGCCAAAACACGGGATCTTATGGCTACACCTTC
-,TRBJ2-5,few,TRBV5-4,CASSPSVSEQETQYF,TGTGCCAGCAGCCCGTCTGTTAGCGAGCAAGAGACCCAGTACTTC
TRBD2,TRBJ2-1,-,TRBV2,CASTLAEYNEQFF,TGTGCCAGCACTCTAGCGGAATACAATGAGCAGTTCTTC
TRBD2,TRBJ2-5,-,TRBV6-6,CASSFPGTSVETQYF,TGTGCCAGCAGTTTCCCCGGGACTAGCGTGGAGACCCAGTACTTC
TRBD2,TRBJ2-1,-,TRBV7-2,CASSPRLAGFGYNEQFF,TGTGCCAGCAGCCCCCGGCTAGCGGGATTTGGATACAATGAGCAGTTCTTC
TRBD2,TRBJ2-1,-,TRBV7-2,CASSYLTSGRVEQFF,TGTGCCAGCAGCTACTTGACTAGCGGGAGAGTTGAGCAGTTCTTC
-,TRBJ2-7,-,TRBV3-1/TRBV3-2,CASSHQAGKKGQYF,TGTGCCAGCAGCCACCAGGCAGGGAAAAAAGGGCAGTACTTC
-,TRBJ2-2,-,TRBV11-3,CASSFHRQSGELFF,TGTGCCAGCAGCTTTCATCGACAGTCCGGGGAGCTGTTTTTT
-,TRBJ1-6,-,TRBV2,CASSGGGNSPLHF,TGTGCTTCTAGTGGGGGGGGTAATTCACCCCTCCACTTT
-,TRBJ1-5,-,TRBV10-3,CAISESDWQPQHF,TGTGCCATCAGTGAGTCAGACTGGCAGCCCCAGCATTTT
-,TRBJ2-1,-,TRBV15,CATSRGAGTPQYNEQFF,TGTGCCACCAGCAGAGGCGCCGGGACTCCTCAATACAATGAGCAGTTCTTC
TRBD1,TRBJ2-1,-,TRBV9,CASSVVPQGAPYNEQFF,TGTGCCAGCAGCGTAGTCCCACAGGGGGCTCCCTACAATGAGCAGTTCTTC
-,TRBJ2-3,-,TRBV5-1,CASGPDFPDTQYF,TGCGCCAGCGGCCCCGACTTTCCAGATACGCAGTATTTT
-,TRBJ2-3,-,TRBV7-9,CASSPRRNSADTQYF,TGTGCCAGCAGCCCAAGGAGGAATTCGGCAGATACGCAGTATTTT
TRBD2,TRBJ2-7,-,TRBV4-1,CASSPGLAGGSTYEQYF,TGCGCCAGCAGCCCAGGACTAGCGGGAGGATCCACCTACGAGCAGTACTTC
TRBD1,TRBJ2-3,-,TRBV4-1,CASSHLDRGLADTQYF,TGCGCCAGCAGCCACCTGGACAGGGGATTGGCAGATACGCAGTATTTT
-,TRBJ1-4,-,TRBV19,CASNGGNSVNEKLFF,TGTGCCAGTAATGGAGGGAATTCGGTAAATGAAAAACTGTTTTTT
-,TRBJ1-1,-,TRBV30,CAWSVGYRGTMNTEAFF,TGTGCCTGGAGTGTAGGGTATCGGGGGACCATGAACACTGAAGCTTTCTTT
TRBD2,TRBJ2-7,-,TRBV27,CASSFLSAGGPYEQYF,TGTGCCAGCAGTTTTTTATCGGCGGGAGGGCCGTACGAGCAGTACTTC
-,TRBJ2-2,-,TRBV7-8,CASSNRGGGTGELFF,TGTGCCAGCAGTAACCGAGGGGGGGGCACCGGGGAGCTGTTTTTT
-,TRBJ2-1,-,TRBV6-5,CAGGRVSSYNEQFF,TGTGCCGGCGGCCGGGTCAGCTCCTACAATGAGCAGTTCTTC
TRBD1,TRBJ1-4,-,TRBV7-9,CASSPAGGRGEKLFF,TGTGCCAGCAGCCCCGCAGGGGGAAGGGGTGAAAAACTGTTTTTT
TRBD1,TRBJ2-2,-,TRBV5-1,CASRDRGNTGELFF,TGCGCCAGCAGGGACAGGGGTAACACCGGGGAGCTGTTTTTT
-,TRBJ1-1,once,TRBV9,CASRLAGSPMNTEAFF,TGTGCCAGCAGACTAGCGGGCAGCCCTATGAACACTGAAGCTTTCTTT